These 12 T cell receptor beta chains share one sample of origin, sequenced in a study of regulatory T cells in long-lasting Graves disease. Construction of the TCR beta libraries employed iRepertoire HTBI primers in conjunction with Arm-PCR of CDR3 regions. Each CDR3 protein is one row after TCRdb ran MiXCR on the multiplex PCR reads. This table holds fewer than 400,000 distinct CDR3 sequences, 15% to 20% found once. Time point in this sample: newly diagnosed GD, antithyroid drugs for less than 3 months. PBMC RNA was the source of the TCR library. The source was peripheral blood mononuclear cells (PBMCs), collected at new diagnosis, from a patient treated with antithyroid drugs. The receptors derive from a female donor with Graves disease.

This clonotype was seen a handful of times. The CDR3, as DNA: TGTGCCAGCAGTGAGGGCGGAACTAATGAAAAACTGTTTTTT. Protein sequence: CASSEGGTNEKLFF. The chain uses TRBV25-1 and TRBJ1-4; D is ambiguous. Germline assignment: CDR1 MGHDK and CDR2 SYGVNS. The CDR3 has 14 amino acids. The V end lost 3 bases, the J end lost 1 base, and 6 bases lay between the germline ends.

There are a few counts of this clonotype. Here the CDR3 DNA reads TGCAGCGTTGTTGGGTGGGGCGGGGAAGAGACCCAGTACTTC. Translated: CSVVGWGGEETQYF. The chain combines TRBV29-1 with TRBJ2-5; possibly TRBD2 for D (6 bases). Trimming left V 4 bases short and J 3 bases short, with 15 bases between. The CDR3 is 14 residues long. Germline CDR1 is SQVTM and CDR2 is ANQGSEA.

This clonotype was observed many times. The CDR3 DNA reads TGTGCCAGCAGCCAAGAAAGGCCAGCCCTCGTGGACACTGAAGCTTTCTTT. The encoded protein is CASSQERPALVDTEAFF. This chain connects TRBV3-1 to TRBJ1-1; D gene uncertain. V dropped 0 bases and J dropped 3 bases, with 17 bases sitting between them. The CDR3 is 17 amino acids. Per germline, CDR1 LGHDT and CDR2 YNNKEL (reference sequence).

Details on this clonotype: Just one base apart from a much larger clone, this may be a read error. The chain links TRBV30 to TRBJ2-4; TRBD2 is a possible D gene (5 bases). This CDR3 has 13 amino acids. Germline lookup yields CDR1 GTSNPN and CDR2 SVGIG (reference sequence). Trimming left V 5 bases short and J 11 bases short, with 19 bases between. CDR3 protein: CAWGDQRGSVQYF. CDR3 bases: TGTGCCTGGGGGGATCAACGAGGGTCGGTTCAGTACTTC.

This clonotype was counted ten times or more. CDR3 sequence reads: CASSMSGSYEQYF. DNA of the CDR3: TGTGCCAGTAGTATGTCAGGGTCCTACGAGCAGTACTTC. The V call is TRBV19, the J call TRBJ2-7; D perhaps matches TRBD1 (5 bases). In germline, CDR1 is LNHDA, CDR2 SQIVND (reference sequence). This CDR3 is 13 amino acids long. Deletions cut 3 bases from V and 1 base from J, with 7 bases between. The full variable domain, with the rest looked up from reference TRBV19 and TRBJ2-7, is DGGITQSPKYLFRKEGQNVTLSCEQNLNHDAMYWYRQDPGQGLRLIYYSQIVNDFQKGDIAEGYSVSREKKESFPLTVTSAQKNPTAFYLCASSMSGSYEQYFGPGTRLTVT.

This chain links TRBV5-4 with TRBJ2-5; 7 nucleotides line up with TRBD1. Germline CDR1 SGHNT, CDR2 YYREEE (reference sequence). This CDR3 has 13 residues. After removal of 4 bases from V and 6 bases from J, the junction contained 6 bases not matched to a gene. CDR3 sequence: CASSPDRVKTQYF. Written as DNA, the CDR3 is TGTGCCAGCAGCCCTGACAGGGTGAAGACCCAGTACTTC.

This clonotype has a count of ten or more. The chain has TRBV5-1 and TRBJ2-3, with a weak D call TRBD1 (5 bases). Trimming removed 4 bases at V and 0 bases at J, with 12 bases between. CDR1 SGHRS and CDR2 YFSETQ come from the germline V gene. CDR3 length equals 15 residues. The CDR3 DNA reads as TGCGCCAGCAGCCCTATGGGGCCCAGCACAGATACGCAGTATTTT. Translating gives CASSPMGPSTDTQYF.

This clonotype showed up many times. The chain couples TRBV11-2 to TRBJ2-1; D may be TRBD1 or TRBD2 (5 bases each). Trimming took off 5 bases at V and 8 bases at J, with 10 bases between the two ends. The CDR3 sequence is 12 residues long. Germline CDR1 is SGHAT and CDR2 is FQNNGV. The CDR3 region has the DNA TGTGCCAGCAGCCCTAGGGGACATGAGCAGTTCTTC. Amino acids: CASSPRGHEQFF.

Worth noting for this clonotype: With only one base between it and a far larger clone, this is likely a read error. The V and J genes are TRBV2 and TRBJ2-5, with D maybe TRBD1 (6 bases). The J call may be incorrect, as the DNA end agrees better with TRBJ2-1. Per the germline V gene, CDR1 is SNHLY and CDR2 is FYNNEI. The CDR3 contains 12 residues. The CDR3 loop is CVSSQGSDEQFF. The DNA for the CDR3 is TGTGTCAGCTCACAGGGCTCCGATGAGCAGTTCTTC.

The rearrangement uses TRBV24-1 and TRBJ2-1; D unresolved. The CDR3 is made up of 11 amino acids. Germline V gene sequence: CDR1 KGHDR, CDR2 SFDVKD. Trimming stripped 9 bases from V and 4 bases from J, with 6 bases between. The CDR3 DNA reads TGTGCCACCGGAGAATACAATGAGCAGTTCTTC. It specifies CATGEYNEQFF.

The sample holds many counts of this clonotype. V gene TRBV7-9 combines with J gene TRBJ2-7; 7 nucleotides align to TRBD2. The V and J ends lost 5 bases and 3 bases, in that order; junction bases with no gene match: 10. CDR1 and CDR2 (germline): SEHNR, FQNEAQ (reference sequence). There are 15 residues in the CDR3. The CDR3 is CASSAGVWGRYEQYF. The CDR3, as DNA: TGTGCCAGCAGCGCGGGGGTGTGGGGCCGCTACGAGCAGTACTTC.

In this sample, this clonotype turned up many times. The CDR3 sequence: CASSYQWVGGYTF. DNA for the CDR3: TGTGCCAGCAGTTACCAGTGGGTAGGAGGCTACACCTTC. This chain joins TRBV6-2 or TRBV6-3 and TRBJ1-2; no clear D gene. The CDR3 is 13 residues long. Trimming stripped 2 bases from V and 8 bases from J, with 12 bases between. The V gene's germline CDR1 is MNHEY and CDR2 SVGEGT.